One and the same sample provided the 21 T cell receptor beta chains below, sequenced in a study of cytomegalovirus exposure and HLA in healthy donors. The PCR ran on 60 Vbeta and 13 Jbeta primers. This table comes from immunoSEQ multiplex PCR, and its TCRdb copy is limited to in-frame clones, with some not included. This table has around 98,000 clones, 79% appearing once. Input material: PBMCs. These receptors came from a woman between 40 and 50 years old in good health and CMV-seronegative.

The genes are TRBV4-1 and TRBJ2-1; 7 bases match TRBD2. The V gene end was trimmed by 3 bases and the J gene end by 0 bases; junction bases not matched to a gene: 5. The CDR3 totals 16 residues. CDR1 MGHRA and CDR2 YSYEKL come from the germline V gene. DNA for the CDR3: TGCGCCAGCAGCCATGAGCGGGGTTTCTCCTACAATGAGCAGTTCTTC. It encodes CASSHERGFSYNEQFF.

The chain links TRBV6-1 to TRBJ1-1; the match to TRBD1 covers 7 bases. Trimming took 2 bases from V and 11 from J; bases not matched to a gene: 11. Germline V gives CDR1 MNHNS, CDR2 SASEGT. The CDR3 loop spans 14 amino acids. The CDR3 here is CASSEIGQACRAFF. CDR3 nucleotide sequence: TGTGCCAGCAGTGAAATCGGACAGGCGTGCCGGGCTTTCTTT.

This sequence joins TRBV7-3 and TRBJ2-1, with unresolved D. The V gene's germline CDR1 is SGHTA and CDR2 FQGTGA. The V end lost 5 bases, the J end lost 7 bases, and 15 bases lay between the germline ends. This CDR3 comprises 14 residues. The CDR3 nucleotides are TGTGCCAGCAGCCAAGACGGGTCTGGTAATGAGCAGTTCTTC. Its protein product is CASSQDGSGNEQFF.

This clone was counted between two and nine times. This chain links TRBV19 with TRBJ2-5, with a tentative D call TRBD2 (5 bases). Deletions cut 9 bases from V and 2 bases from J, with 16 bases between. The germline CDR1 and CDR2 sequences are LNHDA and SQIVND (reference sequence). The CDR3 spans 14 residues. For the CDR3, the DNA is TGTGCCAGCCTCGCGCATGGGGAGCAAGAGACCCAGTACTTC. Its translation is CASLAHGEQETQYF.

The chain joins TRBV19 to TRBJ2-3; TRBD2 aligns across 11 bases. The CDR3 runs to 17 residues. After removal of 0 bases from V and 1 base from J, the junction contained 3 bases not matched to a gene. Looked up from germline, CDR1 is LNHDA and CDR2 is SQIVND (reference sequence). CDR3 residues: CASSIEGLADRTDTQYF. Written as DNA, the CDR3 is TGTGCCAGTAGTATAGAGGGACTAGCGGACCGCACAGATACGCAGTATTTT. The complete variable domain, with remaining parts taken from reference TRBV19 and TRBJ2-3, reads DGGITQSPKYLFRKEGQNVTLSCEQNLNHDAMYWYRQDPGQGLRLIYYSQIVNDFQKGDIAEGYSVSREKKESFPLTVTSAQKNPTAFYLCASSIEGLADRTDTQYFGPGTRLTVL.

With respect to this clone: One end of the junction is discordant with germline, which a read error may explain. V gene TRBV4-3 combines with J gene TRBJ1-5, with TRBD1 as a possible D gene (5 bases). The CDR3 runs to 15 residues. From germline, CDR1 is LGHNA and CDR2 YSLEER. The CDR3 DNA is TGCGCCAGCAGCCAAGATGGGGCAGCGCGTCAGCCCCAGAATTTT. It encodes CASSQDGAARQPQNF.

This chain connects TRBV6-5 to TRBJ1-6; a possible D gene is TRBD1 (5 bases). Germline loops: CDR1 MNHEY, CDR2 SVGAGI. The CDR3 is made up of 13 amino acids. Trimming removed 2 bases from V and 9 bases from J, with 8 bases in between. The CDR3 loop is CASSYPGGSPLHF. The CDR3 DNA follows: TGTGCCAGCAGTTACCCCGGGGGTTCACCCCTCCACTTT.

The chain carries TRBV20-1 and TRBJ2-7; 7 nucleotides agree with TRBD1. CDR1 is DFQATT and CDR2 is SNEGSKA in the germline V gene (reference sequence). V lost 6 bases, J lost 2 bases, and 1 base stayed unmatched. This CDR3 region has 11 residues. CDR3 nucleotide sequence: TGCAGTGCGAGGGGGCCCTACGAGCAGTACTTC. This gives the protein CSARGPYEQYF.

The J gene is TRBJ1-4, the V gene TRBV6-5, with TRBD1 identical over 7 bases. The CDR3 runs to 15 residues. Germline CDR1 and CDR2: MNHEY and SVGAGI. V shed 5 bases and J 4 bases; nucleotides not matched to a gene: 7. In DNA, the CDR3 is TGTGCCAGCAGTGGCCGGACAGGCTTTAATGAAAAACTGTTTTTT. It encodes CASSGRTGFNEKLFF.

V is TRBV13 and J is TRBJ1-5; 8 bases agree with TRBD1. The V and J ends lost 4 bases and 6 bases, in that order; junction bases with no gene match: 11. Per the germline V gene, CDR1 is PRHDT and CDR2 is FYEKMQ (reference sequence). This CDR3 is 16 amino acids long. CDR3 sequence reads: CASSSKAGGWGQPQHF. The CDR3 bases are TGTGCCAGCAGCTCCAAAGCAGGGGGCTGGGGTCAGCCCCAGCATTTT.

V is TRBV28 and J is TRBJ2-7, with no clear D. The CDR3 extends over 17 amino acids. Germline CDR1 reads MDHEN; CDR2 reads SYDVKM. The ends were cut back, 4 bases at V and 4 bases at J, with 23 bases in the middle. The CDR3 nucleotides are TGTGCCAGCAGTTCTATAGGCGAGGCGCTTCTAAGTTACGAGCAGTACTTC. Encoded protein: CASSSIGEALLSYEQYF.

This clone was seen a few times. CDR3 nucleotides: TGTGCCAGCAGCCAAGAGGGGAGGGGATCTAATGAAAAACTGTTTTTT. This codes for CASSQEGRGSNEKLFF. The V gene is TRBV4-2, the J gene TRBJ1-4, with a possible D match to TRBD1 (5 bases). There are 16 residues in the CDR3. V was shortened by 0 bases and J by 3 bases, with 11 bases between the two germline ends. CDR1 is LGHNA, CDR2 YNFKEQ, per germline.

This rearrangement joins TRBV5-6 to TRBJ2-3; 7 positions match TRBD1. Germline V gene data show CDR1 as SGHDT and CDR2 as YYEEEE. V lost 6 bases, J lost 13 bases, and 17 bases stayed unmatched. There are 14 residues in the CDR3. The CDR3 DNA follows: TGTGCCAGCAACTCGCGACAGGGTTCCCGATCGGAGTATTTT. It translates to CASNSRQGSRSEYF.

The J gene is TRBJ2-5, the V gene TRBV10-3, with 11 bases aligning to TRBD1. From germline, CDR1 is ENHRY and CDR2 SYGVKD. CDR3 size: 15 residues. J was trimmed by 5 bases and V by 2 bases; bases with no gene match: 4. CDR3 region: CAISELGTGGETQYF. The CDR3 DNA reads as TGTGCCATCAGTGAGCTTGGGACAGGGGGGGAGACCCAGTACTTC.

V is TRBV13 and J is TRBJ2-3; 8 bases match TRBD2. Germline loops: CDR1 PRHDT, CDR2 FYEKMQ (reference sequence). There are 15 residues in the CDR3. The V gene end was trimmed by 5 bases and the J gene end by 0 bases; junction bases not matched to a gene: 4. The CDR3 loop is CASSERGLSTDTQYF. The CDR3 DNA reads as TGTGCCAGCAGCGAGCGGGGGCTTAGCACAGATACGCAGTATTTT.

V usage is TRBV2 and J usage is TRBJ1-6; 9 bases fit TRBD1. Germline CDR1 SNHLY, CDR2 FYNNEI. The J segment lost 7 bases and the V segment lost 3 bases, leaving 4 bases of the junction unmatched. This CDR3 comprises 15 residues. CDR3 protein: CASSDDRGRNSPLHF. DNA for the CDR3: TGTGCCAGCAGTGATGACAGGGGGAGGAATTCACCCCTCCACTTT.

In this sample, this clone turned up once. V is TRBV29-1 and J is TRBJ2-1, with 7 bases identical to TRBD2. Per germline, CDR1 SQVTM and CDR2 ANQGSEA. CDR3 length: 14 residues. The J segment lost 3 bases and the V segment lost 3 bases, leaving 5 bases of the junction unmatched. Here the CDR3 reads CSVDGLAVYNEQFF. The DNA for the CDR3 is TGCAGCGTTGACGGGCTAGCGGTCTACAATGAGCAGTTCTTC.

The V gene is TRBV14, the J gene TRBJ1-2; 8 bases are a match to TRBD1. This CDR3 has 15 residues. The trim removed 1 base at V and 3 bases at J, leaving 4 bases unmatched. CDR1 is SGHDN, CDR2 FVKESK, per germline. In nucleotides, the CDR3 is TGTGCCAGCAGCCAAGTCCAGGGGGCGGACTATGGCTACACCTTC. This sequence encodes CASSQVQGADYGYTF.

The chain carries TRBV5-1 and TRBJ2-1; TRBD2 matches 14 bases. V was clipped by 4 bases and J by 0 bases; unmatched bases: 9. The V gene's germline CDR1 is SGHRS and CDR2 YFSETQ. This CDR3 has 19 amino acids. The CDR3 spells CASSGAGTSGGVSYNEQFF. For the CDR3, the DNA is TGCGCCAGCAGCGGGGCCGGGACTAGCGGGGGTGTCTCCTACAATGAGCAGTTCTTC.

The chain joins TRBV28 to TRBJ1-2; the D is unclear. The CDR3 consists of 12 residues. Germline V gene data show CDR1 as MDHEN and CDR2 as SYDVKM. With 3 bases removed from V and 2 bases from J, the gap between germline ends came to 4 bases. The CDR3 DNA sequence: TGTGCCAGCAGTTTTTTAAACTATGGCTACACCTTC. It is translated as CASSFLNYGYTF.

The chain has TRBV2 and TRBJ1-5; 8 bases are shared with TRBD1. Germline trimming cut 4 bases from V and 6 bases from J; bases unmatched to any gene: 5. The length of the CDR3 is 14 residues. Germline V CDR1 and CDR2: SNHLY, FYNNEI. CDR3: CASSGTGKVQPQHF. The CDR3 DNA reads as TGTGCCAGCAGTGGGACAGGGAAGGTTCAGCCCCAGCATTTT.